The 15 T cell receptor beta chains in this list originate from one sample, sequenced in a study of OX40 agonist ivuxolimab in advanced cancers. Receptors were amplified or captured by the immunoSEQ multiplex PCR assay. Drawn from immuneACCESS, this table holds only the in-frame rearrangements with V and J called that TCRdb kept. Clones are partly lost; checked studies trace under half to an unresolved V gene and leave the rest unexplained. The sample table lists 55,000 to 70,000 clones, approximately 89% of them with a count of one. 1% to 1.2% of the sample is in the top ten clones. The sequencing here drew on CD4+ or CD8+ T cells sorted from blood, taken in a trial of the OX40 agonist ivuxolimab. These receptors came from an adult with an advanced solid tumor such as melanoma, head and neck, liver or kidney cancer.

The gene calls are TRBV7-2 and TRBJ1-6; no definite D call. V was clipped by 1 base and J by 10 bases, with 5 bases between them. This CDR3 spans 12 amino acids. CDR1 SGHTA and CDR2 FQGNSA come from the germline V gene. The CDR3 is CASSLGRSPLHF. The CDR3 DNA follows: TGTGCCAGCAGCTTAGGTAGATCACCCCTCCACTTT.

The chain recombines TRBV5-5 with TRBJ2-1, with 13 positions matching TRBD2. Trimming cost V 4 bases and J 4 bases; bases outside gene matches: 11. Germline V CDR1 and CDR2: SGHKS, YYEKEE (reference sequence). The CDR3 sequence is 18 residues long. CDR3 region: CASSQVTSGGASYNEQFF. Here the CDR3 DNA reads TGTGCCAGCAGCCAAGTTACTAGCGGGGGGGCCTCATACAATGAGCAGTTCTTC.

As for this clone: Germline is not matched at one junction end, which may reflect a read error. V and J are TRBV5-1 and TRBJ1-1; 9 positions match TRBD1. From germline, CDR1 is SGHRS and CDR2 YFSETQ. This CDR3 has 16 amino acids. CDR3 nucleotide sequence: TGCGCCAGCAGCTTGGCACCCGGGACAGGGAACGCTGAAGCTTTCTTT. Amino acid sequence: CASSLAPGTGNAEAFF.

CDR3 nucleotides: TGTGCCAGCAGCTTAACAGAGACAGATACGCAGTATTTT. It translates to CASSLTETDTQYF. The chain joins TRBV7-2 to TRBJ2-3; D is unclear. Germline loops: CDR1 SGHTA, CDR2 FQGNSA. The CDR3 is made up of 13 amino acids. V was cut by 2 bases and J by 3 bases, with 6 bases left in between.

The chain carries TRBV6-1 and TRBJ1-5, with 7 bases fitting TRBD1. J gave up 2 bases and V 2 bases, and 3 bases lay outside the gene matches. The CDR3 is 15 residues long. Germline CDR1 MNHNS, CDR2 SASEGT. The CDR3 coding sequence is TGTGCCAGCAGTGAAAGTCAGGGGGGCAATCAGCCCCAGCATTTT. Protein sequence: CASSESQGGNQPQHF.

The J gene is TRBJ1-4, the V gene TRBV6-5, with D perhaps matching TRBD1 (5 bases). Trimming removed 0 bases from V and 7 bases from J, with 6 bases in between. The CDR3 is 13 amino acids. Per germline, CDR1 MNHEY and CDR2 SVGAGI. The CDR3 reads CASSYSGGEKLFF. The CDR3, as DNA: TGTGCCAGCAGTTACTCGGGGGGTGAAAAACTGTTTTTT.

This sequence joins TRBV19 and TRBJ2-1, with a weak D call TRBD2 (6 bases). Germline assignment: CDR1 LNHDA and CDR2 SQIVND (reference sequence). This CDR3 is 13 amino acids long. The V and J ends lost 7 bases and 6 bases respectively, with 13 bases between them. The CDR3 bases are TGTGCCAGTAAGTCGGAGGGCCGCAATGAGCAGTTCTTC. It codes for CASKSEGRNEQFF.

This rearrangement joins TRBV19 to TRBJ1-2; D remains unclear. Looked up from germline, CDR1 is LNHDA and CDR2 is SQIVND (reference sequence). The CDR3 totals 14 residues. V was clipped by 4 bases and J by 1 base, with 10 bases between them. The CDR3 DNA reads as TGTGCCAGTAGTACGCAAAGGAGTAACTATGGCTACACCTTC. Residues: CASSTQRSNYGYTF.

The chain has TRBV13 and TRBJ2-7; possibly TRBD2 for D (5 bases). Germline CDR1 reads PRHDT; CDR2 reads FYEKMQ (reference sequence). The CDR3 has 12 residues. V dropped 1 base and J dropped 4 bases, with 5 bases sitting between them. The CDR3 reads CASSLAGYEQYF. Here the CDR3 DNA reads TGTGCCAGCAGCTTAGCGGGGTACGAGCAGTACTTC.

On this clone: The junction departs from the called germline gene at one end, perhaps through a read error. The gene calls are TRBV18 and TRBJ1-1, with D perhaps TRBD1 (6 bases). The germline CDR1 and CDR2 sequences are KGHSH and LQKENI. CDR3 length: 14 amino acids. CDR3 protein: CASTPLDRNTEAFF. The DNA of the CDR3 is TGTGCCAGCACACCACTGGACAGAAACACTGAAGCTTTCTTT.

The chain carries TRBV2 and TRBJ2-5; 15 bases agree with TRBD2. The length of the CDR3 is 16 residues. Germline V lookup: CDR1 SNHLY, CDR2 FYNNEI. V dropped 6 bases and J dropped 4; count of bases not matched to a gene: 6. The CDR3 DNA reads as TGTGCCAGCAGAATTGGACTAGCGGGGGGGGTAGAGACCCAGTACTTC. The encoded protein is CASRIGLAGGVETQYF.

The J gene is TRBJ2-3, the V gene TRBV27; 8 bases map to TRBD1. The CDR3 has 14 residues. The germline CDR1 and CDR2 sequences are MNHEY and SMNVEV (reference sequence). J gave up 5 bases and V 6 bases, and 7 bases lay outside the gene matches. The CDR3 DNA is TGTGCCAGCAGCCAGGGGGCAGAGGTAGATACGCAGTATTTT. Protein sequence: CASSQGAEVDTQYF.

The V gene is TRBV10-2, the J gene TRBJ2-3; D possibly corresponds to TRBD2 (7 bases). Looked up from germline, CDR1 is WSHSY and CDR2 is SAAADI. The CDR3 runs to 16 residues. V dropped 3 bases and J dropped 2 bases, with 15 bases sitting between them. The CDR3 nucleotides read TGCGCCAGCAGTGATTCCGCGGGGGCAAACACAGATACGCAGTATTTT. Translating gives CASSDSAGANTDTQYF.

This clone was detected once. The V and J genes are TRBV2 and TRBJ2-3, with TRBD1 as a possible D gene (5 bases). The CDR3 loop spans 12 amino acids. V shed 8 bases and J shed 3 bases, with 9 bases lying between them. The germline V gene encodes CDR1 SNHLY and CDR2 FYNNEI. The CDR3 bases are TGTGCCAGCGGTAGGGGTACAGATACGCAGTATTTT. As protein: CASGRGTDTQYF.

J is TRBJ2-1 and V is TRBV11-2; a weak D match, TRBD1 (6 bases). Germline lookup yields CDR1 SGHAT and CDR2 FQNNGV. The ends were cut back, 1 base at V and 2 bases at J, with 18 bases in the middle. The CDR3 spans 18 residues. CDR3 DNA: TGTGCCAGCAGCTTAGGAACAGGGACATTTATCACCTACAATGAGCAGTTCTTC. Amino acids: CASSLGTGTFITYNEQFF. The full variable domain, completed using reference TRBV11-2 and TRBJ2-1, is EAGVAQSPRYKIIEKRQSVAFWCNPISGHATLYWYQQILGQGPKLLIQFQNNGVVDDSQLPKDRFSAERLKGVDSTLKIQPAKLEDSAVYLCASSLGTGTFITYNEQFFGPGTRLTVL.